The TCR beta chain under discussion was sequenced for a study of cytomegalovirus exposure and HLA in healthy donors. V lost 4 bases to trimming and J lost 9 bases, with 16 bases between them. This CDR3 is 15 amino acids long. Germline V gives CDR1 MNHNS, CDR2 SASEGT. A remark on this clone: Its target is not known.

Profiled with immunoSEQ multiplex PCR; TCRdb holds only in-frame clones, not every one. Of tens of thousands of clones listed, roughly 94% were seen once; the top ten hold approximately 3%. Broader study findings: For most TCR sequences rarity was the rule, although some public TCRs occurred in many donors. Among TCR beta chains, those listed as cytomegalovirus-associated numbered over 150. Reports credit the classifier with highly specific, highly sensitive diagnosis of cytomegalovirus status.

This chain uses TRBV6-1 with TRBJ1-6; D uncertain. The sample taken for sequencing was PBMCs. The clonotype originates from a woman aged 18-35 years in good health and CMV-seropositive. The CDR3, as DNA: TGTGCCAGCAGTGTCCCGGGCCAAGGGAGTTCACCCCTCCACTTT. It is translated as CASSVPGQGSSPLHF.